One and the same sample provided the 22 T cell receptor beta chains below, sequenced in a study of blood T cell repertoires in COVID-19. Produced via immunoSEQ multiplex PCR; TCRdb's table is partial and in-frame only. The sample lists some 220,000 clones; roughly nine tenths were seen once. Input material: peripheral blood. These receptors were taken from a woman aged 18-30 years who had recovered from COVID-19.

The chain carries TRBV9 and TRBJ2-3; 9 bases are shared with TRBD1. The V gene's germline CDR1 is SGDLS and CDR2 YYNGEE. J was trimmed by 0 bases and V by 4 bases; bases with no gene match: 6. The CDR3 sequence is 16 residues long. For the CDR3, the DNA is TGTGCCAGCAGCTTTGGGACAGGGCCTAGCACAGATACGCAGTATTTT. It codes for CASSFGTGPSTDTQYF.

The chain links TRBV6-2 or TRBV6-3 to TRBJ2-7; 8 bases line up with TRBD2. The V gene's germline CDR1 is MNHEY and CDR2 SVGEGT. The J segment lost 0 bases and the V segment lost 5 bases, leaving 12 bases of the junction unmatched. The length of the CDR3 is 17 residues. DNA of the CDR3: TGTGCCAGCAGTACTAGCAGAGCGGGAGCTGGCTCCTACGAGCAGTACTTC. Protein: CASSTSRAGAGSYEQYF.

V is TRBV29-1 and J is TRBJ1-3, with TRBD1 as a possible D gene (5 bases). The CDR3 loop spans 13 amino acids. Germline loops: CDR1 SQVTM, CDR2 ANQGSEA. V shed 6 bases and J shed 1 base, with 10 bases lying between them. CDR3 region: CSVGRGSGNTIYF. The CDR3 nucleotides read TGCAGCGTGGGGCGGGGTTCTGGAAACACCATATATTTT.

This clone came up a few times. The chain carries TRBV10-3 and TRBJ2-1; TRBD2 matches at 7 bases. Germline V lookup: CDR1 ENHRY, CDR2 SYGVKD. CDR3 length: 19 amino acids. The V gene end was trimmed by 2 bases and the J gene end by 0 bases; junction bases not matched to a gene: 13. In nucleotides, the CDR3 is TGTGCCATCAGTGAGAGGGCGGGAGTTACCCTGAGCTCCTACAATGAGCAGTTCTTC. Its protein is CAISERAGVTLSSYNEQFF.

The rearrangement links TRBV7-9 to TRBJ2-2; tentative D call: TRBD2 (6 bases). The length of the CDR3 is 15 residues. Trimming cost V 5 bases and J 4 bases, with 14 bases left between them. Germline CDR1 reads SEHNR; CDR2 reads FQNEAQ (reference sequence). The CDR3 sequence is CASSVIADLTGELFF. The CDR3 DNA reads TGTGCCAGCAGCGTTATAGCGGACCTCACCGGGGAGCTGTTTTTT.

The CDR3 DNA reads as TGTGCCAGCAGTTTGGGCAGCAATCAGCCCCAGCATTTT. As protein: CASSLGSNQPQHF. The chain uses TRBV27 and TRBJ1-5; D unresolved. CDR1 is MNHEY and CDR2 is SMNVEV in the germline V gene (reference sequence). Trimming shortened V by 3 bases and J by 1 base, and 4 bases separated the two germline ends. CDR3 length: 13 amino acids.

The chain joins TRBV5-1 to TRBJ1-2, with a possible D match to TRBD1 (5 bases). The germline CDR1 and CDR2 sequences are SGHRS and YFSETQ. The CDR3 sequence is 13 residues long. The germline V and J ends were trimmed by 4 bases and 2 bases, with 9 bases remaining between them. CDR3 in amino acids: CASSGGGNYGYTF. CDR3 DNA: TGCGCCAGCAGCGGGGGAGGAAACTATGGCTACACCTTC.

J is TRBJ1-2 and V is TRBV15; the D is unclear. V was shortened by 1 base and J by 8 bases, with 8 bases between the two germline ends. CDR1 is LNHNV, CDR2 YYDKDF, per germline (reference sequence). This CDR3 spans 12 amino acids. CDR3 nucleotide sequence: TGTGCCACCAGCAGAGGAAGGGAGGGCTACACCTTC. Its translation: CATSRGREGYTF.

V usage is TRBV7-9 and J usage is TRBJ2-6; possible D gene TRBD2, 5 bases. The CDR3 consists of 16 residues. Per germline, CDR1 SEHNR and CDR2 FQNEAQ (reference sequence). V was trimmed by 4 bases and J by 4 bases, leaving 14 bases between them. CDR3 protein: CASSSIEGSGANVLTF. CDR3 coding DNA: TGTGCCAGCAGCTCTATCGAGGGCTCCGGGGCCAACGTCCTGACTTTC.

The chain uses TRBV7-9 and TRBJ2-7; D uncertain. This CDR3 contains 12 residues. Germline V gene data show CDR1 as SEHNR and CDR2 as FQNEAQ (reference sequence). Trimming left V 5 bases short and J 6 bases short, with 11 bases between. CDR3 nucleotides: TGTGCCAGCAGCCTCCTCACACCCGAGCAGTACTTC. Amino acid sequence: CASSLLTPEQYF.

V is TRBV10-3 and J is TRBJ1-5; weak D call: TRBD1 (6 bases). The V gene's germline CDR1 is ENHRY and CDR2 SYGVKD. Deletions cut 8 bases from V and 0 bases from J, with 8 bases between. This CDR3 contains 13 residues. The CDR3 coding sequence is TGTGCCATCGGGGGCAATAGCAATCAGCCCCAGCATTTT. Translated, it gives CAIGGNSNQPQHF.

Only a few counts were recorded for this clone. The rearrangement uses TRBV27 and TRBJ1-3; no clear D gene. Germline CDR1 is MNHEY and CDR2 is SMNVEV (reference sequence). The CDR3 sequence is 15 residues long. The ends were cut back, 5 bases at V and 0 bases at J, with 11 bases in the middle. The CDR3 coding sequence is TGTGCCAGCAGTAACCTTTACAGCTCTGGAAACACCATATATTTT. Protein product: CASSNLYSSGNTIYF.

This clone was counted only a few times. This rearrangement joins TRBV30 to TRBJ2-1; 10 nucleotides align to TRBD2. The CDR3 is made up of 19 amino acids. Germline trimming cut 5 bases from V and 1 base from J; bases unmatched to any gene: 17. CDR1 is GTSNPN and CDR2 is SVGIG in the germline V gene (reference sequence). The CDR3 sequence: CAWGGSGLAGVGSYNEQFF. The CDR3 DNA is TGTGCCTGGGGAGGGAGTGGGCTAGCGGGAGTAGGGTCCTACAATGAGCAGTTCTTC. The full variable domain, completed using reference TRBV30 and TRBJ2-1, is SQTIHQWPATLVQPVGSPLSLECTVEGTSNPNLYWYRQAAGRGLQLLFYSVGIGQISSEVPQNLSASRPQDRQFILSSKKLLLSDSGFYLCAWGGSGLAGVGSYNEQFFGPGTRLTVL.

This clone was seen only once. The rearrangement links TRBV6-5 to TRBJ1-2, with 7 bases fitting TRBD1. V was clipped by 5 bases and J by 0 bases; unmatched bases: 6. This CDR3 is built from 15 residues. CDR1 is MNHEY and CDR2 is SVGAGI in the germline V gene. CDR3 nucleotides: TGTGCCAGCAGTCCCCCGGGACAGACTAACTATGGCTACACCTTC. Its translation is CASSPPGQTNYGYTF.

The rearrangement uses TRBV5-4 and TRBJ1-2; D uncertain. The V end lost 0 bases, the J end lost 5 bases, and 8 bases lay between the germline ends. In germline, CDR1 is SGHNT, CDR2 YYREEE (reference sequence). This CDR3 has 13 amino acids. CDR3 in DNA: TGTGCCAGCAGCTTGGCCGTAGATTATGGCTACACCTTC. Translation gives CASSLAVDYGYTF.

The chain joins TRBV11-2 to TRBJ1-6; D gene uncertain. Germline V gives CDR1 SGHAT, CDR2 FQNNGV. The CDR3 runs to 14 residues. The V and J ends lost 1 base and 6 bases respectively, with 7 bases between them. In DNA, the CDR3 is TGTGCCAGCAGCTTAGGCGGACTTAATTCACCCCTCCACTTT. The encoded protein is CASSLGGLNSPLHF. Full variable domain (outside the CDR3, taken from reference TRBV11-2 and TRBJ1-6): EAGVAQSPRYKIIEKRQSVAFWCNPISGHATLYWYQQILGQGPKLLIQFQNNGVVDDSQLPKDRFSAERLKGVDSTLKIQPAKLEDSAVYLCASSLGGLNSPLHFGNGTRLTVT.

Here the CDR3 DNA reads TGTGCCAGCAGTTCCACGGACAGGGGGCGAGGGGATAGCAATCAGCCCCAGCATTTT. It translates to CASSSTDRGRGDSNQPQHF. The rearrangement links TRBV2 to TRBJ1-5; 11 bases are a match to TRBD1. Germline-derived CDR1 and CDR2 are SNHLY and FYNNEI. V shed 5 bases and J 0 bases; nucleotides not matched to a gene: 12. This CDR3 region has 19 residues.

This clone was seen just once. This chain joins TRBV4-1 and TRBJ2-7, with unresolved D. The V and J ends lost 0 bases and 4 bases respectively, with 10 bases between them. Per germline, CDR1 MGHRA and CDR2 YSYEKL. This CDR3 region has 14 residues. CDR3 sequence (DNA): TGCGCCAGCAGCCAAGAGAACCCTACTTACGAGCAGTACTTC. As protein: CASSQENPTYEQYF.

The gene calls are TRBV4-1 and TRBJ2-1; 16 nucleotides align to TRBD2. Germline V gives CDR1 MGHRA, CDR2 YSYEKL. V trimming: 0 bases; J trimming: 9 bases; junction bases outside the gene matches: 14. CDR3 size: 20 residues. Written as DNA, the CDR3 is TGCGCCAGCAGCCAAGAGACGGGACTAGCGGGAGGGCCCCCTACACTTGAGCAGTTCTTC. Encoded protein: CASSQETGLAGGPPTLEQFF.

V is TRBV5-4 and J is TRBJ2-7; 8 nucleotides agree with TRBD2. Germline V gene sequence: CDR1 SGHNT, CDR2 YYREEE (reference sequence). This CDR3 comprises 17 residues. V lost 1 base to trimming and J lost 4 bases; unmatched junction nucleotides: 13. The CDR3 DNA follows: TGTGCCAGCAGCTTGAGGAAAGGAAGCGGGAGTATGTACGAGCAGTACTTC. It yields the protein CASSLRKGSGSMYEQYF.

The chain carries TRBV15 and TRBJ2-7; 8 bases agree with TRBD2. The CDR3 has 15 residues. The junction had 4 bases not matched to a gene; V was cut back by 0 bases and J by 3 bases. Germline-derived CDR1 and CDR2 are LNHNV and YYDKDF (reference sequence). CDR3 DNA sequence: TGTGCCACCAGCAGAGATTCGAGCGGGAGCTACGAGCAGTACTTC. It translates to CATSRDSSGSYEQYF.

This clone was observed once. This chain joins TRBV5-1 and TRBJ2-3; TRBD2 is a possible D gene (6 bases). Trimming removed 2 bases from V and 6 bases from J, with 16 bases in between. Germline V CDR1 and CDR2: SGHRS, YFSETQ. CDR3 length: 15 amino acids. The CDR3 DNA reads as TGCGCCAGCAGCTTCGGGGCGGGACCTTTGGATACGCAGTATTTT. Its protein product is CASSFGAGPLDTQYF.